The clone carrying this TCR beta chain was recorded at least ten times. What it recognizes is unknown. This sample was taken from a study of T cells in Graves' hyperthyroidism and ophthalmopathy. Findings of the study overall: The blood repertoire included most of the expanded thyroid clonotypes above 0.001.

The CDR3 is 16 amino acids. CDR1 and CDR2 from the germline V gene are SGHVS and FNYEAQ. V lost 2 bases and J 2 bases, leaving 10 bases between the germline ends. Amplification of TCR beta CDR3 regions used RNA as the template. TCR CDR3 regions were first amplified by RT-PCR with HTBI primers. One entry per CDR3 protein results from TCRdb running MiXCR on the multiplex PCR reads. The sample includes 450,000 to 700,000 distinct CDR3 sequences, approximately 44% of them seen just once. The chain uses TRBV7-6 and TRBJ2-6; D gene uncertain. The receptor was isolated from a woman younger than 35 with Graves' hyperthyroidism. The source material was peripheral blood or thyroid tissue (not recorded which). The CDR3 protein is CASSLNRDPGANVLTF. The CDR3 DNA is TGTGCCAGCAGCTTAAATCGTGACCCTGGGGCCAACGTCCTGACTTTC.